The clone carrying this TCR beta chain occurred once. Only in-frame clones appear in the TCRdb table, and some are missing; sequencing was by immunoSEQ multiplex PCR. The sample has 130,000 or so clones, roughly 72% seen once; the top ten hold approximately 11%. This specimen belongs to a study of blood T cell repertoires in COVID-19. Study context: T cells, B-cell-depleted T cells, or PBMCs provided the cDNA or gDNA that served as material.

V dropped 4 bases and J dropped 10; count of bases not matched to a gene: 9. Germline CDR1 and CDR2: MNHEY and SMNVEV (reference sequence). CDR3 length: 15 amino acids. Sequences were obtained from peripheral blood. The sequence came from a human donor in a cohort sampled during active COVID-19. The rearrangement uses TRBV27 and TRBJ2-1; 11 nucleotides agree with TRBD2. CDR3 sequence: CASSSLAGGLGEQFF. CDR3 nucleotides: TGTGCCAGCAGTTCTCTAGCGGGGGGTTTAGGGGAGCAGTTCTTC.